This TCR beta chain stems from a study of T cell responses to AZD1222 COVID-19 vaccine (dated by TCRdb to 2020 to 2023). Some background on the complete study: TCR sequencing covered fewer than 250 trial participants: 200 to 220 given two doses of AZD1222 and approximately 26 given two doses of MenACWY control vaccine. Trial participants were enrolled by age into 18-55, 56-69 and 70-plus year subgroups, with approximately 150, 30 and 60 TCR-sequenced participants respectively.

As regards this clone: It lacks a known antigen. Base qualities are not recorded, but no much larger clone differs from it by a single base.

The CDR3 regions of human TCRbeta chains were analyzed by immunosequencing. The paper's processing steps were these. Repertoire TCRs were checked for matches against a reference library of SARS-CoV-2-specific TCRs that had been generated using the MIRA antigen-specificity platform. Breadth was defined as the fraction of unique TCRs that were SARS-CoV-2-associated. Depth was defined as the fraction of total T cells that were SARS-CoV-2-associated. Using the MIRA data, each spike-specific TCR was assigned both to the spike region to which the TCR was reactive and to a CD4 or CD8 class. Log10-transformed breadth and depth values were compared by one-way ANOVA with Sidak's multiple comparisons tests. In its TCRdb copy, this immuneACCESS table keeps in-frame sequences only and misses some clones. Where compared with another copy, unresolved V genes explain less than half of these, and the others have no known cause. From that table come the V and J calls and clone size; the DNA was used to work out D and trimming. Within this sample are 120,000 or so clones, with 84% of them counted one time only. The ten most abundant clones make up about 25% of the sample.

Here is what the overall study found, with its caveats: Reportedly, close to half of the unique spike-specific TCRs recognized epitopes lying outside the regions that are mutated in the B.1.351 and B.1.1.7 variants. Conclusions about previously exposed vaccinees are limited because only six or seven AZD1222 recipients were SARS-CoV-2 seropositive at baseline. The 56-69-year group was small, and its depth increase did not reach significance, likely because of low power. The whole spike protein was spanned by vaccine-associated CD4 TCRs, and dominant responses were seen in regions 160-218 and 743-854. No day 14 peak-response samples were available, so repertoires were characterized only after the peak T cell response. Spike-specific TCR breadth and depth rose significantly after two AZD1222 doses compared with day 0 and with MenACWY recipients. Participants were mostly white British, with more females than males. The authors suggested clonal diversity may have been underestimated.

Read against the paper, the sample's time point label means: about 28 days (+/-7) after the second vaccine dose. Because spike-specific TCR depth and breadth did not differ between the two schedules, AZD1222 recipients who got a second dose at roughly 4 weeks were pooled with those who got a second dose at roughly 12 weeks. Samples from vaccinated people were obtained from the UK trials COV001 and COV002, which included a single-blind randomized controlled phase 2/3 trial of AZD1222 (ChAdOx1 nCoV-19) in healthy adults. Trial participant PBMC samples were collected at day 0 and day 28 after the second dose for TCRbeta chain sequencing. The clonotype comes from an adult who received the AZD1222 COVID-19 vaccine. The sample in question was peripheral blood, obtained 28 days after the second AZD1222 dose.

The nucleotide sequence is TGTGCCAGCAGTGAAGCAGAAGGGGTCATGAACACTGAAGCTTTCTTT. Its translation reads: CASSEAEGVMNTEAFF. The chain was built from TRBV6-1 and TRBJ1-1; the D gene is possibly TRBD1, with 5 bases matching. V gives up 0 bases and J gives up 0 bases, and the segment between their germline ends measures 11 bases. The CDR3 runs 16 residues from the cysteine to the phenylalanine. Left in the record is the CDR3 DNA by itself, 48 bases read in frame from the first base. The germline V gene encodes CDR1 MNHNS and CDR2 SASEGT.